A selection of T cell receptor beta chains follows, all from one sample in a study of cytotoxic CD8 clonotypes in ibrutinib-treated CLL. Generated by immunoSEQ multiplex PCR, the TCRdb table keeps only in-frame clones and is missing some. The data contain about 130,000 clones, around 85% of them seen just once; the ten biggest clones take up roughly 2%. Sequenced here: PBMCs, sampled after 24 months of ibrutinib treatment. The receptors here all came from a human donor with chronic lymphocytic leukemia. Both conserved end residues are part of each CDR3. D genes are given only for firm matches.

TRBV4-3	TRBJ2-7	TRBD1	TGCGCCAGCAGCCAAGGGGGGACAGGGCCCTACGAGCAGTACTTC	CASSQGGTGPYEQYF
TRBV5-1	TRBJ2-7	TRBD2	TGCGCCAGCAAGCGGGGACTAGCGGGGGGCGCCAGCTCCTACGAGCAGTACTTC	CASKRGLAGGASSYEQYF
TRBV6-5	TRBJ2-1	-	TGTGCCAGCAGTCCCGGGGCGTACAATGAGCAGTTCTTC	CASSPGAYNEQFF
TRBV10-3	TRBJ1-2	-	TGTGCCATCAAGCAACAGGACACCTCCTATGGCTACACCTTC	CAIKQQDTSYGYTF
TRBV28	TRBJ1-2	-	TGTGCCAGCAGCTCCCCCGCGGCTAACTATGGCTACACCTTC	CASSSPAANYGYTF
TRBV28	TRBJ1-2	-	TGTGCCAGCAGTCAAACAGGGTTCGGTGGCTACACCTTC	CASSQTGFGGYTF
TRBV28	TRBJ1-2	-	TGTGCCAGCAGCCTATATCCTAACTATGGCTACACCTTC	CASSLYPNYGYTF
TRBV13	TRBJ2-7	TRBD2	TGTGCCAGCAGCCCCCGACTAGCGGGATGGGAGCAGTACTTC	CASSPRLAGWEQYF
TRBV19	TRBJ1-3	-	TGTGCCAGTAGGCCCCCCGCAGGGGAGAGTGCTGGAAACACCATATATTTT	CASRPPAGESAGNTIYF
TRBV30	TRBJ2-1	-	TGTGCCTGGCGGGGGACCGGGTTTGAGCAGTTCTTC	CAWRGTGFEQFF